The 27 T cell receptor beta chains reported below all come from one sample, sequenced in a study of cytomegalovirus exposure and HLA in healthy donors. The study ran its PCR with 60 Vbeta and 13 Jbeta primers. Only in-frame clones appear in the TCRdb table, and some are missing; sequencing was by immunoSEQ multiplex PCR. This table has about 170,000 clones, 80% to 90% appearing once. The sample consisted of PBMCs. The origin of the receptors is a male donor in good health and CMV-seronegative.

This chain connects TRBV9 to TRBJ2-5; weak D call: TRBD2 (6 bases). The CDR3 has 14 amino acids. V lost 0 bases and J lost 5, with 11 bases in between. Per the germline V gene, CDR1 is SGDLS and CDR2 is YYNGEE. The CDR3 reads CASSVDSGRETQYF. CDR3 nucleotide sequence: TGTGCCAGCAGCGTAGACTCAGGGAGGGAGACCCAGTACTTC. Full variable domain (missing parts from reference TRBV9 and TRBJ2-5): DSGVTQTPKHLITATGQRVTLRCSPRSGDLSVYWYQQSLDQGLQFLIQYYNGEERAKGNILERFSAQQFPDLHSELNLSSLELGDSALYFCASSVDSGRETQYFGPGTRLLVL.

The rearrangement joins TRBV11-3 to TRBJ2-1; 10 nucleotides match TRBD2. The germline V gene has CDR1 SGHNT and CDR2 YENEEA. V gave up 5 bases and J gave up 4 bases; unmatched junction bases: 8. This CDR3 region has 16 residues. The CDR3: CASSRRTSGQYNEQFF. Here the CDR3 DNA reads TGTGCCAGCAGCCGCCGGACTAGCGGACAATACAATGAGCAGTTCTTC.

This clone was seen a single time. The chain uses TRBV28 and TRBJ1-2, with unresolved D. This CDR3 spans 14 amino acids. CDR1 MDHEN and CDR2 SYDVKM come from the germline V gene. Trimming removed 3 bases from V and 1 base from J, with 9 bases in between. The CDR3 DNA is TGTGCCAGCAGTTTGGTCGGGGTTAACTATGGCTACACCTTC. Its protein is CASSLVGVNYGYTF.

The CDR3 DNA sequence: TGCGCCAGCAGTGAGGGCATCCCCGGAACAGATAATTCACCCCTCCACTTT. Its protein is CASSEGIPGTDNSPLHF. This chain links TRBV10-2 with TRBJ1-6, with D hard to call. V shed 2 bases and J shed 5 bases, with 16 bases lying between them. Germline V gene lookup returns CDR1 WSHSY and CDR2 SAAADI. This CDR3 is 17 amino acids long.

Note on this clone: The sample has other DNA sequences that encode this CDR3 too. The gene calls are TRBV6-5 and TRBJ1-1; D uncertain. The CDR3 is 13 amino acids. Trimming pared 2 bases from V and 5 bases from J, leaving 9 bases between. Germline assignment: CDR1 MNHEY and CDR2 SVGAGI. CDR3 loop: CASSYSGGTEAFF. The CDR3 DNA follows: TGTGCCAGCAGTTACAGCGGAGGTACTGAAGCTTTCTTT.

The V and J genes are TRBV7-2 and TRBJ1-1; no clear D gene. V dropped 0 bases and J dropped 5 bases, with 13 bases sitting between them. In germline, CDR1 is SGHTA, CDR2 FQGNSA. CDR3 length: 15 residues. The CDR3 DNA reads as TGTGCCAGCAGCTTAGCTGAGAGCCGAACGACTGAAGCTTTCTTT. Its protein product is CASSLAESRTTEAFF.

V usage is TRBV9 and J usage is TRBJ2-3; D remains unclear. Germline lookup yields CDR1 SGDLS and CDR2 YYNGEE. Trimming took 0 bases from V and 0 from J, leaving 8 bases between them. The CDR3 length is 15 residues. The CDR3 is CASSVGASSTDTQYF. In nucleotides, the CDR3 is TGTGCCAGCAGCGTAGGAGCCTCTAGCACAGATACGCAGTATTTT. The whole variable domain, remainder taken from reference TRBV9 and TRBJ2-3, is DSGVTQTPKHLITATGQRVTLRCSPRSGDLSVYWYQQSLDQGLQFLIQYYNGEERAKGNILERFSAQQFPDLHSELNLSSLELGDSALYFCASSVGASSTDTQYFGPGTRLTVL.

In DNA, the CDR3 is TGTGCCTGGAGTGGCAAGGGGGTGCTTGGCTACACCTTC. Its translation is CAWSGKGVLGYTF. This sequence joins TRBV30 and TRBJ1-2; D may be TRBD1 (6 bases). The CDR3 consists of 13 residues. V gave up 1 base and J gave up 7 bases, with 13 bases separating them. The V gene's germline CDR1 is GTSNPN and CDR2 SVGIG (reference sequence).

Comments on this clone: The sample carries other DNA sequences with the same CDR3. The V and J genes are TRBV19 and TRBJ1-1; D is possibly TRBD1 (5 bases). There are 13 residues in the CDR3. The ends were cut back, 4 bases at V and 3 bases at J, with 9 bases in the middle. Germline loops: CDR1 LNHDA, CDR2 SQIVND (reference sequence). CDR3 nucleotides: TGTGCCAGTAGTAGGCAAGGGGACACTGAAGCTTTCTTT. As protein: CASSRQGDTEAFF.

This chain joins TRBV7-9 and TRBJ1-5; D perhaps matches TRBD1 (5 bases). CDR1 is SEHNR and CDR2 is FQNEAQ in the germline V gene (reference sequence). Trimming cost V 2 bases and J 2 bases, with 16 bases left between them. The CDR3 is 17 residues long. CDR3 loop: CASSLSVGGDGNQPQHF. CDR3 DNA sequence: TGTGCCAGCAGCTTAAGTGTCGGGGGAGATGGCAATCAGCCCCAGCATTTT. Supplemented by reference TRBV7-9 and TRBJ1-5, the full variable domain reads DTGVSQNPRHKITKRGQNVTFRCDPISEHNRLYWYRQTLGQGPEFLTYFQNEAQLEKSRLLSDRFSAERPKGSFSTLEIQRTEQGDSAMYLCASSLSVGGDGNQPQHFGDGTRLSIL.

The rearrangement joins TRBV7-8 to TRBJ2-7; tentatively, D is TRBD1 (6 bases). This CDR3 spans 14 amino acids. Trimming stripped 3 bases from V and 2 bases from J, with 11 bases between. The germline gives CDR1 SGHVS, CDR2 FQNEAQ. The DNA of the CDR3 is TGTGCCAGCAGCTTTACGACAGGCACCTACGAGCAGTACTTC. Translating it yields CASSFTTGTYEQYF.

V gene TRBV5-1 combines with J gene TRBJ1-5; 9 bases align to TRBD1. Germline CDR1 is SGHRS and CDR2 is YFSETQ. CDR3 length: 17 residues. The J segment lost 2 bases and the V segment lost 4 bases, leaving 10 bases of the junction unmatched. The CDR3 nucleotides are TGCGCCAGCAGCCGGGACAGGGTCTCGGAGGGCAATCAGCCCCAGCATTTT. Translation: CASSRDRVSEGNQPQHF. The full variable domain, completed using reference TRBV5-1 and TRBJ1-5, is KAGVTQTPRYLIKTRGQQVTLSCSPISGHRSVSWYQQTPGQGLQFLFEYFSETQRNKGNFPGRFSGRQFSNSRSEMNVSTLELGDSALYLCASSRDRVSEGNQPQHFGDGTRLSIL.

This clone was counted between two and nine times. The gene calls are TRBV10-3 and TRBJ1-2; weak D call: TRBD1 (6 bases). The CDR3 covers 15 residues. V was shortened by 3 bases and J by 6 bases, with 17 bases between the two germline ends. Germline V CDR1 and CDR2: ENHRY, SYGVKD. In DNA, the CDR3 is TGTGCCATCAGTGATTGGGGCCGGGGGGCTGATGGCTACACCTTC. Translated, it gives CAISDWGRGADGYTF.

The V gene is TRBV5-1, the J gene TRBJ1-3; D ambiguous. The CDR3 totals 15 residues. Trimming removed 0 bases from V and 0 bases from J, with 7 bases in between. Germline loops: CDR1 SGHRS, CDR2 YFSETQ. The CDR3 DNA follows: TGCGCCAGCAGCTTGGCCGGGGTCTCTGGAAACACCATATATTTT. This encodes CASSLAGVSGNTIYF.

The rearrangement joins TRBV11-2 to TRBJ1-2; D is unresolved. The CDR3 is 17 residues long. Germline V gene data show CDR1 as SGHAT and CDR2 as FQNNGV. Trimming shortened V by 4 bases and J by 8 bases, and 26 bases separated the two germline ends. DNA for the CDR3: TGTGCCAGCAGCTCCCCGAGGGTATCCGTAGGGTTTAAAGGCTACACCTTC. This sequence encodes CASSSPRVSVGFKGYTF.

J is TRBJ1-4 and V is TRBV7-8; 9 bases align to TRBD1. With 5 bases clipped from V and 0 bases from J, the junction kept 4 bases outside the gene matches. The CDR3 has 16 amino acids. The germline gives CDR1 SGHVS, CDR2 FQNEAQ. The DNA of the CDR3 is TGTGCCAGCAGCCGGGACAGGGCTGCAACTAATGAAAAACTGTTTTTT. This gives the protein CASSRDRAATNEKLFF.

The chain is built from TRBV4-3 and TRBJ1-5; D is unresolved. Germline-derived CDR1 and CDR2 are LGHNA and YSLEER. The CDR3 totals 16 residues. V lost 0 bases and J 6 bases, leaving 15 bases between the germline ends. This CDR3 reads CASSQDATASGQPQHF. CDR3 nucleotide sequence: TGCGCCAGCAGCCAAGATGCCACAGCGAGCGGTCAGCCCCAGCATTTT.

This rearrangement joins TRBV6-6 to TRBJ2-7; D gene unclear. The CDR3 spans 15 residues. The V and J ends lost 2 bases and 4 bases respectively, with 15 bases between them. Germline V CDR1 and CDR2: MNHNY, SVGAGI (reference sequence). CDR3 DNA sequence: TGTGCCAGCAGTTACGGCTCGCCAGAGGATTACGAGCAGTACTTC. Residues: CASSYGSPEDYEQYF.

Regarding this clone: The junction departs from the called germline gene at one end, perhaps through a read error. The rearrangement joins TRBV27 to TRBJ1-2; TRBD1 aligns across 7 bases. Germline lookup yields CDR1 MNHEY and CDR2 SMNVEV (reference sequence). The CDR3 spans 13 residues. The CDR3: CASRPTGVHGYPF. In DNA, the CDR3 is TGTGCCAGCAGGCCCACAGGGGTTCATGGCTACCCCTTC.

The chain carries TRBV7-9 and TRBJ1-5; a possible D gene is TRBD1 (5 bases). The CDR3 runs to 16 residues. From germline, CDR1 is SEHNR and CDR2 FQNEAQ (reference sequence). V lost 1 base and J lost 2, with 12 bases in between. This CDR3 is CASSLEGREGNQPQHF. The DNA of the CDR3 is TGTGCCAGCAGCTTAGAGGGGCGAGAAGGCAATCAGCCCCAGCATTTT.

The CDR3 nucleotides are TGTGCCAGCAGCCGACAGGGGCCAGGGGAGCAGTACTTC. Its protein product is CASSRQGPGEQYF. The chain employs TRBV6-5 and TRBJ2-7, with TRBD1 matching 8 bases. The CDR3 length is 13 residues. Germline loops: CDR1 MNHEY, CDR2 SVGAGI. The V gene end was trimmed by 6 bases and the J gene end by 7 bases; junction bases not matched to a gene: 8.

The chain combines TRBV6-5 with TRBJ1-3; TRBD1 is a possible D gene (6 bases). The CDR3 has 15 residues. The V end lost 5 bases, the J end lost 3 bases, and 14 bases lay between the germline ends. Germline lookup yields CDR1 MNHEY and CDR2 SVGAGI. The CDR3 DNA reads TGTGCCAGCAGTACCGAAACAGGGTTTGGAAACACCATATATTTT. Amino acid sequence: CASSTETGFGNTIYF.

The rearrangement joins TRBV29-1 to TRBJ2-3, with D perhaps matching TRBD2 (6 bases). The CDR3 extends over 14 amino acids. Germline loops: CDR1 SQVTM, CDR2 ANQGSEA. The germline V and J ends were trimmed by 8 bases and 5 bases, with 20 bases remaining between them. The CDR3 DNA reads TGCAGCTCACTCGGGACTGGCCTATTAGATACGCAGTATTTT. Its protein is CSSLGTGLLDTQYF.

This clone has a handful of counts. This chain joins TRBV10-3 and TRBJ1-1, with a weak D call TRBD1 (6 bases). The ends were cut back, 4 bases at V and 0 bases at J, with 9 bases in the middle. This CDR3 is built from 14 residues. Germline V gives CDR1 ENHRY, CDR2 SYGVKD. The CDR3 protein is CAISGGQMNTEAFF. CDR3 coding DNA: TGTGCCATCAGTGGAGGACAGATGAACACTGAAGCTTTCTTT.

Concerning this clone: Different DNA sequences within this sample yield the same CDR3. V gene TRBV7-8 combines with J gene TRBJ2-7, with D possibly matching TRBD1 (5 bases). The CDR3 spans 13 residues. Germline CDR1 is SGHVS and CDR2 is FQNEAQ. V lost 5 bases, J lost 3 bases, and 11 bases lay in between. Here the CDR3 reads CASSRTSNYEQYF. The CDR3 nucleotides are TGTGCCAGCAGCAGGACAAGTAACTACGAGCAGTACTTC.

Turning to this clone: A read error may account for a junction end that differs from germline. Other DNA sequences within the sample encode an identical CDR3. This chain links TRBV9 with TRBJ1-1; TRBD1 aligns across 7 bases. The CDR3 runs 13 residues. Germline V gene data show CDR1 as SGDLS and CDR2 as YYNGEE. CDR3 sequence: CASSGGTVTEAFF. Written as DNA, the CDR3 is TGTGCCAGTAGCGGAGGGACAGTCACTGAAGCTTTCTTT.

This clone was detected only once. The rearrangement links TRBV9 to TRBJ1-1, with D possibly matching TRBD1 (6 bases). The CDR3 totals 15 residues. Trimming left V 0 bases short and J 0 bases short, with 9 bases between. CDR1 is SGDLS, CDR2 YYNGEE, per germline. CDR3 region: CASSVDPGVNTEAFF. CDR3 nucleotides: TGTGCCAGCAGCGTAGACCCAGGGGTGAACACTGAAGCTTTCTTT. Full variable domain (outside the CDR3, taken from reference TRBV9 and TRBJ1-1): DSGVTQTPKHLITATGQRVTLRCSPRSGDLSVYWYQQSLDQGLQFLIQYYNGEERAKGNILERFSAQQFPDLHSELNLSSLELGDSALYFCASSVDPGVNTEAFFGQGTRLTVV.